The TCR beta chain under discussion was sequenced for a study of shared clonotypes between healthy human individuals. V shed 1 base and J 2 bases; nucleotides not matched to a gene: 6. Germline V CDR1 and CDR2: SGHVS, FQNEAQ. This CDR3 region has 16 residues. Points on this clone: No antigen is known for it. The final CDR3 position lacks the conserved phenylalanine or tryptophan, pointing to a likely read error.

At deep level, the assay was performed. Original methodology: Junction-only sequences produced by ImmunoSEQ had no quality scores, so filtering differed. The protocol was immunoSEQ multiplex PCR, while the TCRdb copy is restricted to in-frame clones and leaves out a portion. D and trimming were read from the DNA, whereas the V and J calls and clone size are those reported in that table. The table has roughly 2,300,000 clones, just under 95% seen once. Whole-study findings and limits: Clonotypes shared by all four sorted-subset donors had higher generation probabilities than non-shared clonotypes.

The TCR was taken from a man younger than 35 in good health. Some clones in this sample may be carry-over from other donors' samples. This rearrangement joins TRBV7-8 to TRBJ2-3; 7 positions agree with TRBD2. Input material: naive CD4+ T cells from PBMCs. The subset was: CD45RA+ positively selected. The CDR3: CASSLEASGNTDTQYL. CDR3 in DNA: TGTGCCAGCAGCTTAGAGGCTAGCGGAAACACAGATACGCAGTATCTT.